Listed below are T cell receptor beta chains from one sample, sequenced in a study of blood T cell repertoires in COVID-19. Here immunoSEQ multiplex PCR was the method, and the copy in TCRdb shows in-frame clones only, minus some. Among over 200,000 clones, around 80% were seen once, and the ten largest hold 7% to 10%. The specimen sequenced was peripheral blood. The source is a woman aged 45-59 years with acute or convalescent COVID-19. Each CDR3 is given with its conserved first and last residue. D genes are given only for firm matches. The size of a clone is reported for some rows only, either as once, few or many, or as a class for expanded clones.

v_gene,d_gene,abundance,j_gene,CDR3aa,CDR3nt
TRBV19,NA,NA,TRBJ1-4,CASSIGRGGEKLFF,TGTGCCAGTAGTATTGGCCGGGGTGGAGAAAAACTGTTTTTT
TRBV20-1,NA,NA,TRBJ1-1,CSASEWGEFKTEAFF,TGCAGTGCTAGTGAGTGGGGGGAATTTAAAACTGAAGCTTTCTTT
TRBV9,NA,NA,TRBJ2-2,CASSAPDSHTGELFF,TGTGCCAGCAGCGCTCCGGACAGTCACACCGGGGAGCTGTTTTTT
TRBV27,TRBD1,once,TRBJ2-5,CASSLRAGTDKKAQYF,TGTGCCAGCAGCCTTAGAGCCGGGACAGACAAAAAGGCCCAGTACTTC
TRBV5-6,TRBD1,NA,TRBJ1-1,CASSLVLTGAEAFF,TGTGCCAGCAGCTTGGTTTTGACAGGGGCTGAAGCTTTCTTT
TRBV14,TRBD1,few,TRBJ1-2,CASSQEQGFAPATYGYTF,TGTGCCAGCAGCCAAGAACAGGGGTTTGCCCCTGCGACCTATGGCTACACCTTC
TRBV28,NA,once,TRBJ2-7,CASIHRDSYEQYF,TGTGCCAGCATCCACAGGGACTCCTACGAGCAGTACTTC
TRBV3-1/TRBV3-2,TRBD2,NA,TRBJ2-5,CASSPASGLASQETQYF,TGTGCCAGCAGCCCCGCCTCGGGACTAGCGTCCCAAGAGACCCAGTACTTC
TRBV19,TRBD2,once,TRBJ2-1,CASSIVSGAYNEQFF,TGTGCCAGTAGTATAGTTAGCGGGGCCTACAATGAGCAGTTCTTC
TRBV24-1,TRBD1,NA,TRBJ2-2,CATSGDRSSNTGELFF,TGTGCCACCAGTGGGGACAGGTCTTCGAACACCGGGGAGCTGTTTTTT
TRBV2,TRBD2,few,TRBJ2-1,CASGRASYNEQFF,TGTGCCAGCGGGAGGGCTTCCTACAATGAGCAGTTCTTC
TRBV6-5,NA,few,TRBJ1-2,CASRGTADYGYTF,TGTGCCAGCAGGGGGACTGCTGACTATGGCTACACCTTC
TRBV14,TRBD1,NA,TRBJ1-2,CASSQSTGYGYTF,TGTGCCAGCAGCCAATCGACAGGGTATGGCTACACCTTC
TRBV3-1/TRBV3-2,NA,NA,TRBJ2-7,CASSQGQYEQYF,TGTGCCAGCAGCCAAGGACAATACGAGCAGTACTTC
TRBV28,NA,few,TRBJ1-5,CASSFLRQPQHF,TGTGCCAGCAGTTTTCTTAGACAGCCCCAGCATTTT